These 13 T cell receptor beta chains were sequenced from one sample in a study of preoperative IRX-2 immunotherapy in early breast cancer. This sample's treatment: preoperative locoregional IRX-2 cytokine immunotherapy. Profiled with immunoSEQ multiplex PCR; TCRdb holds only in-frame clones, not every one. In the table there are some 13,000 clones, approximately 90% of which are singletons. Sample collection was performed from a patient treated with IRX-2 immunotherapy. These receptors were taken from a human donor with breast cancer.

A few counts support this clone. The V gene is TRBV11-2, the J gene TRBJ1-1; D unclear. The V and J ends lost 3 bases and 1 base respectively, with 18 bases between them. The CDR3 contains 17 residues. The germline V gene has CDR1 SGHAT and CDR2 FQNNGV. The CDR3, as DNA: TGTGCCAGCAGCTTTAGCCGAACCCGAGGTGGGAACACTGAAGCTTTCTTT. Translation: CASSFSRTRGGNTEAFF.

The V gene is TRBV30, the J gene TRBJ2-2, with 7 positions matching TRBD1. This CDR3 is 17 amino acids long. CDR1 and CDR2 (germline): GTSNPN, SVGIG (reference sequence). V shed 2 bases and J 0 bases; nucleotides not matched to a gene: 9. The CDR3 DNA is TGTGCCTGGAGTAAAGACAGGGTGTCTCCGAACACCGGGGAGCTGTTTTTT. Protein product: CAWSKDRVSPNTGELFF.

V is TRBV19 and J is TRBJ1-2; the match to TRBD1 covers 7 bases. The CDR3 consists of 13 residues. The V segment lost 10 bases and the J segment 4 bases; nucleotides outside the gene matches: 9. Germline CDR1 reads LNHDA; CDR2 reads SQIVND (reference sequence). CDR3 bases: TGTGCCACCTTGGGTCCAGGGGGCTATGGCTACACCTTC. Protein: CATLGPGGYGYTF.

This clone appeared once. The chain has TRBV9 and TRBJ1-4; no reliable D call. V shed 1 base and J shed 5 bases, with 9 bases lying between them. This CDR3 has 14 residues. CDR1 is SGDLS and CDR2 is YYNGEE in the germline V gene. The CDR3 sequence: CASSVFGGNEKLFF. For the CDR3, the DNA is TGTGCCAGCAGCGTATTCGGAGGGAATGAAAAACTGTTTTTT.

This rearrangement joins TRBV5-1 to TRBJ2-1, with 12 bases identical to TRBD2. The germline V gene encodes CDR1 SGHRS and CDR2 YFSETQ. V was clipped by 1 base and J by 5 bases; unmatched bases: 4. The CDR3 totals 16 residues. Here the CDR3 DNA reads TGCGCCAGCAGCTTGTCACTAGCGGGGGGTAACAATGAGCAGTTCTTC. It codes for CASSLSLAGGNNEQFF.

The rearrangement uses TRBV4-1 and TRBJ2-3, with 10 positions matching TRBD2. This CDR3 has 15 residues. V dropped 3 bases and J dropped 7; count of bases not matched to a gene: 7. Germline lookup yields CDR1 MGHRA and CDR2 YSYEKL. CDR3 sequence: CASSQERGGLYTQYF. The CDR3 DNA reads as TGCGCCAGCAGCCAGGAGCGGGGGGGCCTGTATACGCAGTATTTT.

The rearrangement uses TRBV5-4 and TRBJ2-7, with 7 bases fitting TRBD1. There are 16 residues in the CDR3. V was pared by 4 bases and J by 2 bases, with 12 bases of the junction left unmatched. Germline CDR1 and CDR2: SGHNT and YYREEE (reference sequence). The CDR3 sequence is CASSPDGTAAPYEQYV. DNA for the CDR3: TGTGCCAGCAGCCCGGACGGGACAGCGGCCCCCTACGAGCAGTACGTC.

This sequence joins TRBV5-1 and TRBJ1-5; D call uncertain. Trimming removed 0 bases at V and 1 base at J, with 8 bases between. This CDR3 is built from 15 residues. In germline, CDR1 is SGHRS, CDR2 YFSETQ. CDR3 sequence: CASSLEGLSNQPQHF. The DNA of the CDR3 is TGCGCCAGCAGCTTGGAAGGGCTGAGCAATCAGCCCCAGCATTTT.

The chain is built from TRBV5-1 and TRBJ2-1; TRBD2 agrees at 8 bases. The CDR3 runs to 18 residues. V was pared by 3 bases and J by 0 bases, with 11 bases of the junction left unmatched. CDR1 is SGHRS, CDR2 YFSETQ, per germline. The CDR3 sequence is CASSSHAGGQTSYNEQFF. The CDR3, as DNA: TGCGCCAGCAGCTCCCACGCGGGGGGACAAACCTCCTACAATGAGCAGTTCTTC.

This clone was observed a single time. J is TRBJ2-3 and V is TRBV10-1; 8 nucleotides line up with TRBD1. With 2 bases clipped from V and 4 bases from J, the junction kept 2 bases outside the gene matches. CDR1 WNHNN and CDR2 SYGVQD come from the germline V gene (reference sequence). The CDR3 is 14 residues long. This chain's CDR3 is CASSETGGPDTQYF. CDR3 in DNA: TGCGCCAGCAGTGAGACAGGGGGGCCAGATACGCAGTATTTT.

V usage is TRBV5-1 and J usage is TRBJ1-1; 7 nucleotides line up with TRBD1. The V gene's germline CDR1 is SGHRS and CDR2 YFSETQ. After removal of 3 bases from V and 5 bases from J, the junction contained 7 bases not matched to a gene. The CDR3 sequence is 14 residues long. CDR3 bases: TGCGCCAGCAGCTATGACAGGGTGGGGACTGAAGCTTTCTTT. Its translation: CASSYDRVGTEAFF.

V usage is TRBV27 and J usage is TRBJ1-2, with D maybe TRBD1 (6 bases). The CDR3 totals 13 residues. V shed 2 bases and J shed 5 bases, with 9 bases lying between them. Germline values: CDR1 MNHEY, CDR2 SMNVEV (reference sequence). The CDR3 sequence: CASSLGQSYGYTF. CDR3 nucleotides: TGTGCCAGCAGTTTAGGACAGTCTTATGGCTACACCTTC.

The chain employs TRBV15 and TRBJ2-2; the match to TRBD1 covers 7 bases. Germline V CDR1 and CDR2: LNHNV, YYDKDF (reference sequence). V shed 7 bases, J shed 5 bases, and the junction held 10 bases outside the gene matches. The length of the CDR3 is 15 residues. Here the CDR3 DNA reads TGTGCCACCAAGCACACCGGGACAGATACCGGGGAGCTGTTTTTT. It encodes CATKHTGTDTGELFF. The full variable domain, rest sourced from reference TRBV15 and TRBJ2-2, is DAMVIQNPRYQVTQFGKPVTLSCSQTLNHNVMYWYQQKSSQAPKLLFHYYDKDFNNEADTPDNFQSRRPNTSFCFLDIRSPGLGDTAMYLCATKHTGTDTGELFFGEGSRLTVL.